This entry concerns a single T cell receptor beta chain. This CDR3 spans 13 amino acids. V was trimmed by 3 bases and J by 7 bases, leaving 12 bases between them. Germline-derived CDR1 and CDR2 are MNHEY and SMNVEV (reference sequence). Using its own MiXCR run on the 5' RACE reads, TCRdb lists one record per CDR3 protein. Of under 650,000 distinct CDR3 sequences in the sample, about 20% were seen once. These data come from a study of T-cell memory formation after mild COVID-19. The sequencing sample was made of PBMCs or a T cell subset sorted from them (not recorded which). The TCR was taken from an adult woman who had mild COVID-19 (a few samples of this study predate the infection). Cell type and time point are not known. The gene calls are TRBV27 and TRBJ1-2; tentatively, D is TRBD1 (5 bases). The CDR3 DNA sequence: TGTGCCAGCAGTTTTGGTGGGGCGCGTGGCTACACCTTC. Amino acid sequence: CASSFGGARGYTF.